This TCR beta chain was sequenced during a study of radiotherapy plus CTLA-4 blockade in lung cancer. As for this clone: Its antigen is currently unknown. One junction end does not reproduce the germline sequence, and a read error may be involved. This same CDR3 is encoded by further DNA sequences in the sample.

The method was immunoSEQ multiplex PCR; TCRdb's version includes in-frame clones alone and lacks a portion of them. This sample has approximately 48,000 clones; about four fifths occur once, and the top ten carry around 5.1%. General study findings and limits: Early clone dynamics of blood T cells, plus interferon-beta, reportedly predicted response best. Subsequent to radiotherapy plus ipilimumab, tumor-derived TCR clones underwent expansion in blood.

Patients with chemo-refractory metastatic non-small-cell lung cancer received focal radiation plus CTLA-4 blockade with ipilimumab. The germline V gene encodes CDR1 MNHEY and CDR2 SVGAGI. The CDR3 loop spans 16 amino acids. The TCR originated in a human donor with non-small cell lung cancer whose response to radiotherapy plus ipilimumab could not be evaluated. The rearrangement uses TRBV6-5 and TRBJ1-1; 7 positions match TRBD1. The sample consisted of peripheral blood, taken from a patient treated with radiotherapy plus ipilimumab. CDR3 nucleotides: TGTGCCAGCAGTTACACCGGGACAGCGCGGAACACCGAAGCTTTCTTT. This codes for CASSYTGTARNTEAFF.